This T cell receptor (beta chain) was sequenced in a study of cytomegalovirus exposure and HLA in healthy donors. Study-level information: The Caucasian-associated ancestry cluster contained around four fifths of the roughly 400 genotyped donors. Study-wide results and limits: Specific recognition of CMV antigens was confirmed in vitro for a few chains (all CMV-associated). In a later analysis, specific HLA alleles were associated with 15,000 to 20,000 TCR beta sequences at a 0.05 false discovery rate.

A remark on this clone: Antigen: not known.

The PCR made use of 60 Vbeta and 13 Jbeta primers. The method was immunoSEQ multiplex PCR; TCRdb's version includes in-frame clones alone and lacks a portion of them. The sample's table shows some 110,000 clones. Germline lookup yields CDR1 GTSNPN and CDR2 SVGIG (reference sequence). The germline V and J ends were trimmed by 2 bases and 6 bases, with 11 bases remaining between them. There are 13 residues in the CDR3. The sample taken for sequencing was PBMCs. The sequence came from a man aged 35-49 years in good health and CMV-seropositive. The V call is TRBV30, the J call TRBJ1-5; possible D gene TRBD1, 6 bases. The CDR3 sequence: CAWSPQGSQPQHF. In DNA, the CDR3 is TGTGCCTGGAGTCCCCAGGGGTCTCAGCCCCAGCATTTT.